The following is a T cell receptor beta chain sequence with its context. Its specificity is unknown. Presence of unique molecular identifiers characterized the TCR beta cDNA libraries. TCRdb re-analysed the PCR reads in MiXCR, keeping a single row per CDR3 protein. The repertoire consists of 400,000 to 500,000 distinct CDR3 sequences, with 30% to 45% occurring once and the leading ten covering about 7.6%. The sample belongs to a study of post-analysis software for immune sequencing data. Turning to the study itself: Relapsing-remitting, secondary progressive and progressive-relapsing multiple sclerosis were all included among the disease courses. Study-wide results and limits: TRBV segments more frequent in patients than in controls numbered five and included TRBV5-6, TRBV5-1 and TRBV20-1. Controls significantly exceeded multiple sclerosis patients in normalized Chao1 diversity.

The germline CDR1 and CDR2 sequences are PRHDT and FYEKMQ (reference sequence). Trimming removed 4 bases at V and 12 bases at J, with 25 bases between. CDR3 size: 16 residues. The receptor comes from a girl aged 2 to 10 with multiple sclerosis. Sequencing input: blood. The J gene is TRBJ2-1, the V gene TRBV13; perhaps TRBD1 as D (6 bases). DNA for the CDR3: TGTGCCAGCAGCTCCGTTCCAACAACAGGGAAGACTGGGCAGTTCTTC. It specifies CASSSVPTTGKTGQFF.